One and the same sample provided the 24 T cell receptor beta chains below, sequenced in a study of cytomegalovirus exposure and HLA in healthy donors. 60 Vbeta and 13 Jbeta primers were used in PCR. Libraries were prepared by immunoSEQ multiplex PCR; TCRdb keeps only in-frame clonotypes and omits some of them. This sample yields over 100,000 clones, of which less than 85% are seen a single time; 2.6% belongs to the top ten. Material for sequencing was PBMCs. The receptors here all came from a man aged 40-55 years in good health and CMV-seronegative.

This clone was counted only a few times. The gene calls are TRBV6-5 and TRBJ1-3; 9 positions agree with TRBD1. With 5 bases clipped from V and 4 bases from J, the junction kept 6 bases outside the gene matches. CDR3 length: 15 amino acids. CDR1 is MNHEY and CDR2 is SVGAGI in the germline V gene. As DNA, the CDR3 is TGTGCCAGCAGTCCTGGACAGGGGAGAGGAAACACCATATATTTT. It specifies CASSPGQGRGNTIYF.

As to this clone: Other nucleotide sequences in the sample specify the same CDR3. The V gene is TRBV5-1, the J gene TRBJ1-1; 7 bases match TRBD1. V lost 2 bases to trimming and J lost 0 bases; unmatched junction nucleotides: 4. In germline, CDR1 is SGHRS, CDR2 YFSETQ. The CDR3 totals 15 residues. CDR3 DNA: TGCGCCAGCAGCTTCAGGACAGGTATGAACACTGAAGCTTTCTTT. The encoded protein is CASSFRTGMNTEAFF.

The V gene is TRBV11-2, the J gene TRBJ2-7; weak D call: TRBD2 (6 bases). The CDR3 runs 14 residues. Deletions cut 5 bases from V and 2 bases from J, with 13 bases between. The V gene's germline CDR1 is SGHAT and CDR2 FQNNGV. CDR3 sequence: CASSPRGLTYEQYF. The CDR3 bases are TGTGCCAGCAGCCCGCGGGGACTTACCTACGAGCAGTACTTC. The complete variable domain, with remaining parts taken from reference TRBV11-2 and TRBJ2-7, reads EAGVAQSPRYKIIEKRQSVAFWCNPISGHATLYWYQQILGQGPKLLIQFQNNGVVDDSQLPKDRFSAERLKGVDSTLKIQPAKLEDSAVYLCASSPRGLTYEQYFGPGTRLTVT.

This CDR3 is CASSLGGNSHPGEQYF. The CDR3 coding sequence is TGTGCCAGCAGCTTAGGAGGGAATTCTCACCCGGGGGAGCAGTACTTC. This chain joins TRBV11-1 and TRBJ2-5; D might be TRBD2 (6 bases). Germline CDR1 is SGHAT and CDR2 is FQDESV (reference sequence). CDR3 size: 16 residues. Trimming took 1 base from V and 11 from J, leaving 23 bases between them.

The chain joins TRBV4-2 to TRBJ1-4; TRBD1 aligns across 9 bases. The CDR3 consists of 14 residues. CDR1 is LGHNA, CDR2 YNFKEQ, per germline. Trimming cost V 4 bases and J 4 bases; bases outside gene matches: 1. CDR3 DNA sequence: TGTGCCAGCAGCCTGGGACAGGGTAATGAAAAACTGTTTTTT. Its translation: CASSLGQGNEKLFF.

This chain joins TRBV5-1 and TRBJ2-7; D is unresolved. The ends were cut back, 4 bases at V and 4 bases at J, with 6 bases in the middle. CDR1 and CDR2 from the germline V gene are SGHRS and YFSETQ. CDR3 length equals 11 residues. The CDR3 reads CASSRAYEQYF. The CDR3 nucleotides read TGCGCCAGCAGCCGCGCTTACGAGCAGTACTTC.

Concerning this clone itself: An end of the junction does not agree with germline; a read error may underlie this. For the CDR3, the DNA is TGTGCTAGCAGCTTAGTTCCCCTTGGCCCTTACGAGCAGTACTTC. As protein: CASSLVPLGPYEQYF. This chain links TRBV7-7 with TRBJ2-7; D ambiguous. The CDR3 has 15 residues. Per the germline V gene, CDR1 is SSHAT and CDR2 is FNYEAQ (reference sequence).

The CDR3 sequence: CASSPGLGGFQPQHF. The CDR3, as DNA: TGTGCCAGCAGCCCTGGTTTGGGGGGGTTTCAGCCCCAGCATTTT. The chain is built from TRBV27 and TRBJ1-5; D is possibly TRBD1 (5 bases). Germline CDR1 reads MNHEY; CDR2 reads SMNVEV (reference sequence). The V end lost 6 bases, the J end lost 6 bases, and 18 bases lay between the germline ends. CDR3 length equals 15 residues.

The sample holds a few counts of this clone. The chain has TRBV7-2 and TRBJ1-2; TRBD1 matches 8 bases. The V gene end was trimmed by 2 bases and the J gene end by 0 bases; junction bases not matched to a gene: 2. The CDR3 loop spans 15 amino acids. The germline V gene has CDR1 SGHTA and CDR2 FQGNSA. CDR3 in amino acids: CASSLTGQANYGYTF. The CDR3 DNA is TGTGCCAGCAGCTTAACGGGACAGGCTAACTATGGCTACACCTTC. The full variable domain, in which reference TRBV7-2 and TRBJ1-2 provide the parts outside the CDR3, is GAGVSQSPSNKVTEKGKDVELRCDPISGHTALYWYRQSLGQGLEFLIYFQGNSAPDKSGLPSDRFSAERTGGSVSTLTIQRTQQEDSAVYLCASSLTGQANYGYTFGSGTRLTVV.

The chain has TRBV5-6 and TRBJ2-1; maybe TRBD1 (7 bases). V was shortened by 0 bases and J by 8 bases, with 15 bases between the two germline ends. The CDR3 contains 15 residues. The germline V gene encodes CDR1 SGHDT and CDR2 YYEEEE. The CDR3 loop is CASSLGQGGSDEQFF. CDR3 bases: TGTGCCAGCAGCTTGGGGCAGGGGGGTTCCGATGAGCAGTTCTTC.

The V and J genes are TRBV19 and TRBJ1-1, with TRBD1 identical over 8 bases. The trim removed 2 bases at V and 0 bases at J, leaving 2 bases unmatched. The germline V gene encodes CDR1 LNHDA and CDR2 SQIVND (reference sequence). The length of the CDR3 is 15 residues. In nucleotides, the CDR3 is TGTGCCAGTAGTATATCAGGGGGCCTGAACACTGAAGCTTTCTTT. It specifies CASSISGGLNTEAFF.

The chain has TRBV27 and TRBJ2-5; 7 bases are shared with TRBD2. After removal of 3 bases from V and 0 bases from J, the junction contained 1 base not matched to a gene. CDR1 MNHEY and CDR2 SMNVEV come from the germline V gene (reference sequence). This CDR3 has 14 residues. The chain's CDR3 is CASSLREYQETQYF. DNA of the CDR3: TGTGCCAGCAGTTTGCGGGAGTACCAAGAGACCCAGTACTTC.

The genes are TRBV27 and TRBJ1-2; D gene ambiguous. This CDR3 has 13 residues. The germline V gene encodes CDR1 MNHEY and CDR2 SMNVEV (reference sequence). Trimming left V 3 bases short and J 6 bases short, with 11 bases between. DNA of the CDR3: TGTGCCAGCAGTTTCCCGGGAGGCGATGGCTACACCTTC. This sequence encodes CASSFPGGDGYTF.

This chain links TRBV6-4 with TRBJ1-2; possibly TRBD1 for D (6 bases). V was cut by 3 bases and J by 7 bases, with 18 bases left in between. The germline CDR1 and CDR2 sequences are MRHNA and SNTAGT. The CDR3 spans 15 residues. The CDR3 region has the DNA TGTGCCAGCAGTGAGGCCACCGGGACAACGGCTGGCTACACCTTC. Translating it yields CASSEATGTTAGYTF.

J is TRBJ1-1 and V is TRBV15; TRBD1 matches at 7 bases. The CDR3 extends over 16 amino acids. Germline V gives CDR1 LNHNV, CDR2 YYDKDF (reference sequence). J gave up 0 bases and V 2 bases, and 6 bases lay outside the gene matches. CDR3 DNA sequence: TGTGCCACCAGCAGAAAAAGGGACAGCGTGAACACTGAAGCTTTCTTT. This encodes CATSRKRDSVNTEAFF. Drawing the rest from reference TRBV15 and TRBJ1-1, the complete variable domain is DAMVIQNPRYQVTQFGKPVTLSCSQTLNHNVMYWYQQKSSQAPKLLFHYYDKDFNNEADTPDNFQSRRPNTSFCFLDIRSPGLGDTAMYLCATSRKRDSVNTEAFFGQGTRLTVV.

Here the CDR3 reads CASSWGQGPYEQYF. The CDR3, as DNA: TGCGCCAGCAGCTGGGGACAGGGACCCTACGAGCAGTACTTC. The chain employs TRBV5-1 and TRBJ2-5, with 9 positions matching TRBD1. The tail of the sequence fits TRBJ2-7 better, so the J call may be wrong. Looked up from germline, CDR1 is SGHRS and CDR2 is YFSETQ. The CDR3 contains 14 residues.

This sequence joins TRBV9 and TRBJ1-3; perhaps TRBD1 as D (6 bases). Germline V CDR1 and CDR2: SGDLS, YYNGEE. The CDR3 totals 15 residues. The ends were cut back, 7 bases at V and 4 bases at J, with 18 bases in the middle. The CDR3 nucleotides read TGTGCCAGCGGTCTGGACAGCGGTCCAGGAAACACCATATATTTT. Its translation: CASGLDSGPGNTIYF.

The chain combines TRBV5-1 with TRBJ2-7; D is unresolved. Trimming left V 0 bases short and J 0 bases short, with 7 bases between. Germline CDR1 is SGHRS and CDR2 is YFSETQ. The CDR3 has 14 residues. CDR3 residues: CASSLVLSSYEQYF. The CDR3 DNA follows: TGCGCCAGCAGCTTGGTCCTAAGCTCCTACGAGCAGTACTTC.

The V gene is TRBV11-2, the J gene TRBJ2-5, with TRBD1 matching 12 bases. There are 17 residues in the CDR3. The germline gives CDR1 SGHAT, CDR2 FQNNGV. V gave up 0 bases and J gave up 5 bases; unmatched junction bases: 7. The chain's CDR3 is CASSLDRGQGAVETQYF. Here the CDR3 DNA reads TGTGCCAGCAGCTTAGATCGGGGACAGGGGGCAGTTGAGACCCAGTACTTC.

The chain employs TRBV30 and TRBJ1-2, with TRBD1 as a possible D gene (5 bases). CDR3 length: 13 residues. Trimming removed 8 bases from V and 8 bases from J, with 21 bases in between. Germline CDR1 is GTSNPN and CDR2 is SVGIG (reference sequence). The CDR3 is CAGPDRNERGYTF. The CDR3 DNA sequence: TGTGCCGGACCCGACAGAAACGAAAGGGGCTACACCTTC.

This clone appeared a single time. The chain carries TRBV4-2 and TRBJ2-1; TRBD2 matches at 13 bases. The CDR3 is made up of 15 amino acids. V dropped 4 bases and J dropped 10; count of bases not matched to a gene: 7. Germline CDR1 LGHNA, CDR2 YNFKEQ. CDR3 DNA sequence: TGTGCCAGCAGCCCAACTAGCGGGGGGGCCGAGGAGCAGTTCTTC. Translation gives CASSPTSGGAEEQFF.

The J gene is TRBJ2-1, the V gene TRBV4-1; perhaps TRBD2 as D (5 bases). This CDR3 has 16 residues. Germline CDR1 and CDR2: MGHRA and YSYEKL. V was cut by 0 bases and J by 0 bases, with 9 bases left in between. CDR3 coding DNA: TGCGCCAGCAGCCAAGAGGGCGGGTCCTCCTACAATGAGCAGTTCTTC. Translated: CASSQEGGSSYNEQFF.

This clone was observed once. This rearrangement joins TRBV7-9 to TRBJ2-7; 8 bases are a match to TRBD1. The CDR3 consists of 15 residues. V shed 3 bases, J shed 4 bases, and the junction held 8 bases outside the gene matches. The germline gives CDR1 SEHNR, CDR2 FQNEAQ (reference sequence). The DNA of the CDR3 is TGTGCCAGCAGCTTCGACCGGGACAGGCCTTACGAGCAGTACTTC. Translating it yields CASSFDRDRPYEQYF.

Points on this clone: An end of the junction differs from the germline gene, which may be a read error. V usage is TRBV6-1 and J usage is TRBJ2-5; possible D gene TRBD1, 5 bases. CDR3 size: 10 residues. Per the germline V gene, CDR1 is MNHNS and CDR2 is SASEGT. As DNA, the CDR3 is TGTGCCAGCAGTGAAGGGGTCAGGGACTTC. Translation: CASSEGVRDF.